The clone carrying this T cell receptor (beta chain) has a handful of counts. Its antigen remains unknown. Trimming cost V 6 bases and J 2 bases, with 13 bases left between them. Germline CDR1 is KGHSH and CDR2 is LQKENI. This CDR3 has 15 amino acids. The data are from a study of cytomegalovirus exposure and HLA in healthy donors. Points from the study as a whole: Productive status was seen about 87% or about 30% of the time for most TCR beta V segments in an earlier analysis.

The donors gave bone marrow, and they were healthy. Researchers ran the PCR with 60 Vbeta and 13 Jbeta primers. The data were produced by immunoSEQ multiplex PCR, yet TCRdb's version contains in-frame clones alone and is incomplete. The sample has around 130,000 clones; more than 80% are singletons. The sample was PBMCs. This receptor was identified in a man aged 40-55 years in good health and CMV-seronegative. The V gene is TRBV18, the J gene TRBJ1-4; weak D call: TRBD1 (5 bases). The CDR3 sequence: CASSPQGPTNEKLFF. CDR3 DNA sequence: TGTGCCAGCTCTCCTCAGGGTCCGACTAATGAAAAACTGTTTTTT.